These 21 T cell receptor beta chains were sequenced from one sample in a study of blood T cell repertoires in COVID-19. Some clones are missing from TCRdb's copy, which holds only in-frame ones; the method was immunoSEQ multiplex PCR. The sample holds 150,000 to 200,000 clones, more than 70% seen once. Input material: peripheral blood. These TCRs come from a woman in her fifties or sixties with acute or convalescent COVID-19.

This clone was picked up a small number of times. The J gene is TRBJ2-7, the V gene TRBV5-8; a weak D match, TRBD1 (6 bases). Trimming shortened V by 4 bases and J by 3 bases, and 11 bases separated the two germline ends. Germline V CDR1 and CDR2: SGHTS, YDEGEE. There are 13 residues in the CDR3. CDR3 residues: CASSETGNYEQYF. The CDR3 DNA reads TGTGCCAGCAGCGAGACAGGAAACTACGAGCAGTACTTC.

This sequence joins TRBV18 and TRBJ1-2, with a weak D call TRBD1 (5 bases). Germline V CDR1 and CDR2: KGHSH, LQKENI. There are 13 residues in the CDR3. The ends were cut back, 5 bases at V and 4 bases at J, with 11 bases in the middle. DNA for the CDR3: TGTGCCAGCTCAACCCAGGGTTCCTATGGCTACACCTTC. This translates into CASSTQGSYGYTF. Full variable domain (missing parts from reference TRBV18 and TRBJ1-2): NAGVMQNPRHLVRRRGQEARLRCSPMKGHSHVYWYRQLPEEGLKFMVYLQKENIIDESGMPKERFSAEFPKEGPSILRIQQVVRGDSAAYFCASSTQGSYGYTFGSGTRLTVV.

The chain combines TRBV7-9 with TRBJ1-2; weak D call: TRBD1 (6 bases). The CDR3 loop spans 15 amino acids. The germline gives CDR1 SEHNR, CDR2 FQNEAQ (reference sequence). The V gene lost 5 bases and the J gene lost 3 bases, with 16 bases spanning the gap. CDR3 in DNA: TGTGCCAGCAGCCGTTTAGGCGCAGGGGACTATGGCTACACCTTC. As protein: CASSRLGAGDYGYTF.

J is TRBJ1-6 and V is TRBV7-8; D gene uncertain. The V end lost 7 bases, the J end lost 0 bases, and 10 bases lay between the germline ends. This CDR3 spans 15 amino acids. Germline CDR1 reads SGHVS; CDR2 reads FQNEAQ. The CDR3 loop reads CASTQDSSYNSPLHF. CDR3 nucleotides: TGTGCCAGCACCCAAGATAGCTCCTATAATTCACCCCTCCACTTT.

The gene calls are TRBV5-6 and TRBJ1-1, with 8 bases fitting TRBD1. Germline CDR1 SGHDT, CDR2 YYEEEE. The CDR3 is 14 amino acids. V dropped 2 bases and J dropped 3; count of bases not matched to a gene: 3. CDR3 loop: CASSFNRGYTEAFF. DNA of the CDR3: TGTGCCAGCAGCTTTAACAGGGGGTACACTGAAGCTTTCTTT.

This clone was recorded once. V gene TRBV19 combines with J gene TRBJ2-1; TRBD2 aligns across 11 bases. The ends lost 7 bases at V and 6 bases at J; junction bases unmatched: 8. The CDR3 runs to 15 residues. Germline CDR1 reads LNHDA; CDR2 reads SQIVND (reference sequence). This chain's CDR3 is CASNLGLAGLNEQFF. CDR3 sequence (DNA): TGTGCCAGTAACCTTGGACTAGCGGGTCTCAATGAGCAGTTCTTC.

V gene TRBV10-2 combines with J gene TRBJ2-2; 11 bases align to TRBD2. Germline V gene lookup returns CDR1 WSHSY and CDR2 SAAADI. The trim removed 4 bases at V and 7 bases at J, leaving 8 bases unmatched. The CDR3 has 16 amino acids. The CDR3 nucleotides read TGCGCCAGCAGTGCGCGGGCTAGCGGGAGGTTCGGGGAGCTGTTTTTT. Residues: CASSARASGRFGELFF.

The chain combines TRBV5-1 with TRBJ2-1; 8 nucleotides align to TRBD2. CDR1 SGHRS and CDR2 YFSETQ come from the germline V gene. Trimming took 0 bases from V and 10 from J; bases not matched to a gene: 3. The CDR3 is 13 residues long. The CDR3 sequence is CASSLATSGEQFF. The CDR3 nucleotides are TGCGCCAGCAGCTTGGCAACTAGCGGAGAGCAGTTCTTC.

The CDR3 coding sequence is TGTGCCAGCAACTCAGACAGTCTTCAAGAGACCCAGTACTTC. Its protein is CASNSDSLQETQYF. The chain is built from TRBV5-4 and TRBJ2-5; D is possibly TRBD1 (5 bases). The germline gives CDR1 SGHNT, CDR2 YYREEE (reference sequence). V gave up 6 bases and J gave up 2 bases, with 14 bases separating them. CDR3 length: 14 amino acids.

This clone was detected only a few times. This chain joins TRBV25-1 and TRBJ2-1; TRBD2 aligns across 7 bases. The CDR3 totals 16 residues. The V segment lost 6 bases and the J segment 4 bases; nucleotides outside the gene matches: 12. CDR1 and CDR2 from the germline V gene are MGHDK and SYGVNS. The CDR3 bases are TGTGCCAGCAGACCCGCACTAGCGAGAATTTACAATGAGCAGTTCTTC. This gives the protein CASRPALARIYNEQFF. Using reference TRBV25-1 and TRBJ2-1 for the parts outside the CDR3, the full variable domain is EADIYQTPRYLVIGTGKKITLECSQTMGHDKMYWYQQDPGMELHLIHYSYGVNSTEKGDLSSESTVSRIRTEHFPLTLESARPSHTSQYLCASRPALARIYNEQFFGPGTRLTVL.

The chain combines TRBV27 with TRBJ1-1; D is possibly TRBD1 (5 bases). The V end lost 7 bases, the J end lost 1 base, and 10 bases lay between the germline ends. This CDR3 has 13 amino acids. Germline-derived CDR1 and CDR2 are MNHEY and SMNVEV (reference sequence). DNA for the CDR3: TGTGCCAGCAAGGTGGGGGGGAACACTGAAGCTTTCTTT. Its protein is CASKVGGNTEAFF.

V usage is TRBV18 and J usage is TRBJ2-2, with D possibly TRBD1 on 5 matching bases. The CDR3 spans 15 residues. V shed 6 bases and J shed 4 bases, with 15 bases lying between them. Germline V CDR1 and CDR2: KGHSH, LQKENI. The CDR3, as DNA: TGTGCCAGCTCGCCGAAGCAGGACACCACCGGGGAGCTGTTTTTT. It translates to CASSPKQDTTGELFF.

The chain is built from TRBV12-3 or TRBV12-4 and TRBJ2-1; a possible D gene is TRBD2 (5 bases). Trimming removed 6 bases at V and 8 bases at J, with 8 bases between. The CDR3 has 11 residues. This chain's CDR3 is CASSPEDEQFF. The CDR3 bases are TGTGCCAGCAGCCCGGAGGATGAGCAGTTCTTC.

The chain joins TRBV19 to TRBJ1-5; 10 nucleotides line up with TRBD1. The ends lost 5 bases at V and 7 bases at J; junction bases unmatched: 8. This CDR3 is 15 amino acids long. Germline-derived CDR1 and CDR2 are LNHDA and SQIVND (reference sequence). The DNA of the CDR3 is TGTGCCAGTAGTGTATACGGGACAGGGGAGCAGCCCCAGCATTTT. Protein sequence: CASSVYGTGEQPQHF.

The rearrangement links TRBV28 to TRBJ2-5, with D hard to call. This CDR3 spans 12 amino acids. Germline values: CDR1 MDHEN, CDR2 SYDVKM. The CDR3 protein is CVVGSYQETQYF. In nucleotides, the CDR3 is TGTGTGGTGGGCTCGTACCAAGAGACCCAGTACTTC.

The rearrangement uses TRBV28 and TRBJ2-4, with D possibly being TRBD2 (7 bases). There are 16 residues in the CDR3. V lost 3 bases and J 1 base, leaving 13 bases between the germline ends. The germline gives CDR1 MDHEN, CDR2 SYDVKM. The CDR3 protein is CASSLGGGWAKNIQYF. The CDR3 DNA reads as TGTGCCAGCAGTTTGGGCGGGGGCTGGGCCAAAAACATTCAGTACTTC.

The rearrangement links TRBV11-3 to TRBJ1-3; a weak D match, TRBD1 (6 bases). The CDR3 spans 15 residues. Germline values: CDR1 SGHNT, CDR2 YENEEA. Trimming took off 3 bases at V and 0 bases at J, with 9 bases between the two ends. CDR3 bases: TGTGCCAGCAGCTTGAGGGGGAGCTCTGGAAACACCATATATTTT. This sequence encodes CASSLRGSSGNTIYF. Looking up the rest from reference TRBV11-3 and TRBJ1-3 gives the full variable domain: EAGVVQSPRYKIIEKKQPVAFWCNPISGHNTLYWYLQNLGQGPELLIRYENEEAVDDSQLPKDRFSAERLKGVDSTLKIQPAELGDSAVYLCASSLRGSSGNTIYFGEGSWLTVV.

This clone has more than one count but fewer than ten. This chain connects TRBV10-2 to TRBJ1-6; D unclear. The CDR3 loop spans 16 amino acids. Per the germline V gene, CDR1 is WSHSY and CDR2 is SAAADI. The V end was cut by 3 bases, the J end by 2 bases, with 11 bases between. The CDR3 DNA reads TGCGCCAGCAGTGAAGAGGCCTTCACCTATAATTCACCCCTCCACTTT. Amino acid sequence: CASSEEAFTYNSPLHF.

The chain couples TRBV27 to TRBJ1-4; TRBD1 matches at 7 bases. The length of the CDR3 is 14 residues. J gave up 8 bases and V 6 bases, and 9 bases lay outside the gene matches. Germline CDR1 is MNHEY and CDR2 is SMNVEV (reference sequence). The CDR3 is CASSSTGAREKLFF. In DNA form, the CDR3 reads TGTGCCAGCAGCTCCACAGGGGCGCGAGAAAAACTGTTTTTT.

The chain combines TRBV24-1 with TRBJ2-1; D ambiguous. V was pared by 4 bases and J by 12 bases, with 9 bases between. The CDR3 covers 11 residues. Germline CDR1 reads KGHDR; CDR2 reads SFDVKD. The CDR3 protein is CATSDNIRQFF. CDR3 bases: TGTGCCACCAGTGACAATATCAGGCAGTTCTTC.

The V call is TRBV11-2, the J call TRBJ1-1, with a tentative D call TRBD1 (5 bases). Looked up from germline, CDR1 is SGHAT and CDR2 is FQNNGV. CDR3 length equals 15 residues. V was cut by 5 bases and J by 0 bases, with 13 bases left in between. The CDR3 sequence is CASSTSGFVNTEAFF. DNA for the CDR3: TGTGCCAGCAGCACATCAGGGTTTGTGAACACTGAAGCTTTCTTT.